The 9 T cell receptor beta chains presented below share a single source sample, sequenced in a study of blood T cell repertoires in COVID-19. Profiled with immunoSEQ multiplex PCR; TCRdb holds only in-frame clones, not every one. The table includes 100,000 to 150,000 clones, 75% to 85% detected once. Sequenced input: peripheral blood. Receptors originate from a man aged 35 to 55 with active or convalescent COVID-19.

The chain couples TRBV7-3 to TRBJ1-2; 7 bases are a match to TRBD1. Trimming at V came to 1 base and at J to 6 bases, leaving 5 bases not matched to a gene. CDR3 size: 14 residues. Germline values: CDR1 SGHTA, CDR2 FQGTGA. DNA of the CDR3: TGTGCCAGCAGCTTAAGGGCAGGGGGAAATGGCTACACCTTC. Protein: CASSLRAGGNGYTF.

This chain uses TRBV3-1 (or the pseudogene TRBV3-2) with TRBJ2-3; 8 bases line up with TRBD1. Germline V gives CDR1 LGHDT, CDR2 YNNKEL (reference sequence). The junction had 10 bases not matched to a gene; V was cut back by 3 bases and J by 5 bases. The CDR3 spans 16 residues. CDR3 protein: CASSQAGQAMRDTQYF. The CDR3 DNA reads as TGTGCCAGCAGCCAGGCGGGACAGGCAATGAGAGATACGCAGTATTTT.

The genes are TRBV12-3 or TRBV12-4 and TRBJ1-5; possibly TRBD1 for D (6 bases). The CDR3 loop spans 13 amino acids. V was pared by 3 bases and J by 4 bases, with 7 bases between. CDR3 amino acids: CASSFRGNQPQHF. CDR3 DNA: TGTGCCAGCAGTTTTAGGGGGAATCAGCCCCAGCATTTT.

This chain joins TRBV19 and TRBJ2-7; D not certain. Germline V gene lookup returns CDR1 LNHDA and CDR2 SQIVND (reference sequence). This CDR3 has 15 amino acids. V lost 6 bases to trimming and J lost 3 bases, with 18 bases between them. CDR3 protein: CASSPGVSTLYEQYF. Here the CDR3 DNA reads TGTGCCAGTAGCCCCGGAGTCTCGACTCTCTACGAGCAGTACTTC.

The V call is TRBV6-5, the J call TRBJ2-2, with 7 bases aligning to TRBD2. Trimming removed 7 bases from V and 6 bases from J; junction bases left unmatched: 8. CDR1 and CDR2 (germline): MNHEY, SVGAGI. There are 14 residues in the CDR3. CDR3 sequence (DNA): TGTGCCAGCACGCGGACTAGTTTAGCCGGGGAGCTGTTTTTT. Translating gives CASTRTSLAGELFF.

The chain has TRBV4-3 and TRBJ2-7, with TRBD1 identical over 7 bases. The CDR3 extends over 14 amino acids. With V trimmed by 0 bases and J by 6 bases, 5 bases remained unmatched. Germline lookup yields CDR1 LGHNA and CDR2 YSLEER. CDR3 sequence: CASSQDGTAGEQYF. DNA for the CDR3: TGCGCCAGCAGCCAAGATGGGACAGCCGGCGAGCAGTACTTC.

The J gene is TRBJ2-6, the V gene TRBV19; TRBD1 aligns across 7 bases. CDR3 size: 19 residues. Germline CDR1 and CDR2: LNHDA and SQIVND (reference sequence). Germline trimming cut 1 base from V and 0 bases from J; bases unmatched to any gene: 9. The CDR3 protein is CASSIVGQISYSGANVLTF. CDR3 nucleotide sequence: TGTGCCAGTAGTATAGTGGGACAGATTTCTTACTCTGGGGCCAACGTCCTGACTTTC.

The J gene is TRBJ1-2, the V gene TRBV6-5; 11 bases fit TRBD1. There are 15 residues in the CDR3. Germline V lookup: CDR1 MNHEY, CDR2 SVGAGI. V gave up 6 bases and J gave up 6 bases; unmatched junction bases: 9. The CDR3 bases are TGTGCCAGCAGGCCGGGACAGGGGGGTTCAAATGGCTACACCTTC. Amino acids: CASRPGQGGSNGYTF.

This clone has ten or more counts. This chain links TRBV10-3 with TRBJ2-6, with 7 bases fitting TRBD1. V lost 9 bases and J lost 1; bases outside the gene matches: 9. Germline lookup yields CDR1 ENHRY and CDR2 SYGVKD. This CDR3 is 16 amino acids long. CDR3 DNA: TGTGCCATTCCTGGACAGGCAATTTCTGGGGCCAACGTCCTGACTTTC. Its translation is CAIPGQAISGANVLTF.